One T cell receptor (beta chain) is described in this entry. The sample comes from a study of blood T cell repertoires in COVID-19. This CDR3 comprises 21 residues. Germline V gene data show CDR1 as MDHEN and CDR2 as SYDVKM. The junction had 23 bases not matched to a gene; V was cut back by 5 bases and J by 4 bases. Everyone who took part was roughly 18 to 89 years old, and they came from 24 US areas. Per the original methods: Reference gene primer amplification yielded estimated nucleated cell counts. The method was immunoSEQ multiplex PCR; TCRdb's version includes in-frame clones alone and lacks a portion of them. V and J calls and clone size come straight from that table; D and trimming were deduced from the DNA. The table has 200,000 to 250,000 clones, over 75% seen once.

The sequencing input was PBMCs or T cells enriched from blood (not recorded which). The TCR sequence derives from a woman aged 40 to 50 with acute COVID-19. The J gene is TRBJ2-2, the V gene TRBV28; 9 nucleotides match TRBD2. CDR3 sequence: CASSLDRRDPLAGYSTGELFF. CDR3 nucleotides: TGTGCCAGCAGTCTGGACAGGCGTGACCCTCTAGCGGGGTATAGCACCGGGGAGCTGTTTTTT.